This is a list of T cell receptor beta chains from one sample in a study of cytomegalovirus exposure and HLA in healthy donors. The repertoire was sequenced with immunoSEQ multiplex PCR; TCRdb's copy has only in-frame clones and lacks some. The sample has about 120,000 clones, approximately 80% seen once. The sequenced sample was PBMCs. These receptor sequences come from a woman aged 30 to 39 in good health and CMV-seropositive. Both conserved end residues are part of each CDR3. Each record gives: clone size, D gene, V gene, J gene, CDR3 DNA, CDR3 protein. A D gene is named only where the DNA matches it firmly. The size of a clone is reported for some rows only, either as once, few or many, or as a class for expanded clones.

>.|TRBD1|TRBV10-3|TRBJ2-1
TGTGCCATCACCCCGGCTACAGGGGTCTGGAATGAGCAGTTCTTC
CAITPATGVWNEQFF
>.|TRBD2|TRBV27|TRBJ2-7
TGTGCCAGCAGTTTAAGGCTAGCGGGATACTACGAGCAGTACTTC
CASSLRLAGYYEQYF
>.|TRBD2|TRBV27|TRBJ2-2
TGTGCCAGCAGGACCGGGACTAGTGGCACCGGGGAGCTGTTTTTT
CASRTGTSGTGELFF
>.|TRBD2|TRBV4-2|TRBJ2-7
TGTGCCAGCAGCCAAGCGGGTAGCGGGGAGTCCTACGAGCAGTACTTC
CASSQAGSGESYEQYF
>.|TRBD2|TRBV7-8|TRBJ2-2
TGTGCCAGCAGCACTCGGACTAGCCTAGGCGGGGAGCTGTTTTTT
CASSTRTSLGGELFF
>.|TRBD1|TRBV27|TRBJ2-1
TGTGCCAGCAGTTTAAACCTCGGGACAGGGTTTCTCGATGAGCAGTTCTTC
CASSLNLGTGFLDEQFF
>.|TRBD2|TRBV27|TRBJ2-7
TGTGCCAGCAGTTCAAATCGCGGGAGGCCGGAGCAGTACTTC
CASSSNRGRPEQYF
>.|.|TRBV9|TRBJ1-4
TGTGCCAGCAGCATTTCGAGTTCTAATGAAAAACTGTTTTTT
CASSISSSNEKLFF
>.|TRBD1|TRBV30|TRBJ1-4
TGTGCCTGGAGTGTACAGGGGCTGAATGAAAAACTGTTTTTT
CAWSVQGLNEKLFF
>few|.|TRBV6-5|TRBJ2-5
TGTGCCAGCAGTACAGGTCCGGCTGAGACCCAGTACTTC
CASSTGPAETQYF
>.|.|TRBV2|TRBJ2-1
TGTGCCAGCAGTGAATTTGCGACTCCGGTCGGCAATGAGCAGTTCTTC
CASSEFATPVGNEQFF
>.|.|TRBV11-2|TRBJ1-1
TGTGCCAGCAGCTTACAGGTCACTGAAGCTTTCTTT
CASSLQVTEAFF
>.|.|TRBV5-5|TRBJ2-7
TGTGCCAGCAGTTCCGGGGAGTCCTACGAGCAGTACTTC
CASSSGESYEQYF
>.|TRBD1|TRBV30|TRBJ1-6
TGTGCCTGGAGAACAACAGGGGCTTATAATTCACCCCTCCACTTT
CAWRTTGAYNSPLHF
>.|TRBD1|TRBV5-4|TRBJ2-7
TGTGCCAGCAGCACCTCCGGGACAGAAAACTACGAGCAGTACTTC
CASSTSGTENYEQYF
>.|.|TRBV6-4|TRBJ1-6
TGTGCCAGCAGCCGGGATCTAAATTCACCCCTCCACTTT
CASSRDLNSPLHF